The 26 T cell receptor beta chains presented below share a single source sample, sequenced in a study of cytomegalovirus exposure and HLA in healthy donors. Clones were read by immunoSEQ multiplex PCR, and TCRdb kept only the in-frame ones, dropping some. This table holds roughly 130,000 clones, 75% to 90% found once. Sequencing was performed on PBMCs. The receptors were gathered from a woman between 18 and 29 years old in good health and CMV-seropositive.

V usage is TRBV21-1 and J usage is TRBJ2-3; the table's D gene call, TRBD1, was not cross checked with the DNA. TRBV21-1 is annotated as a pseudogene. The length of the CDR3 is 16 residues. The CDR3 loop reads CASSRATGVGTDTQYF. The CDR3 DNA sequence: TGTGCCAGCAGCAGAGCGACAGGGGTGGGGACAGATACGCAGTATTTT.

This clone showed up just once. The chain links TRBV29-1 to TRBJ2-7; 7 bases align to TRBD1. The J segment lost 9 bases and the V segment lost 1 base, leaving 6 bases of the junction unmatched. The CDR3 runs 12 residues. In germline, CDR1 is SQVTM, CDR2 ANQGSEA. Written as DNA, the CDR3 is TGCAGCGTTGAAGGGGACAGCCCAGGGCAGTACTTC. As protein: CSVEGDSPGQYF.

The V and J genes are TRBV7-2 and TRBJ2-3; D is undetermined. The germline V gene encodes CDR1 SGHTA and CDR2 FQGNSA. CDR3 length equals 15 residues. The V gene lost 0 bases and the J gene lost 4 bases, with 11 bases spanning the gap. The DNA for the CDR3 is TGTGCCAGCAGCTTAGCCCGCGGCTTCCCAGATACGCAGTATTTT. It encodes CASSLARGFPDTQYF.

J is TRBJ1-2 and V is TRBV19; TRBD1 might be the D (6 bases). The CDR3 is 13 amino acids. Trimming removed 8 bases from V and 4 bases from J, with 14 bases in between. Looked up from germline, CDR1 is LNHDA and CDR2 is SQIVND (reference sequence). CDR3 loop: CASATQGTYGYTF. CDR3 nucleotide sequence: TGTGCCAGTGCAACACAGGGAACCTATGGCTACACCTTC.

This chain links TRBV2 with TRBJ1-5, with 7 bases matching TRBD1. CDR3 size: 18 residues. V lost 2 bases and J lost 5; bases outside the gene matches: 15. Germline assignment: CDR1 SNHLY and CDR2 FYNNEI. The CDR3 nucleotides are TGTGCCAGCAGTGAAAGGGGAACAGGGGCCGGGTCCCATCAGCCCCAGCATTTT. As protein: CASSERGTGAGSHQPQHF.

The chain has TRBV7-7 and TRBJ1-4; TRBD1 matches at 11 bases. The V gene's germline CDR1 is SSHAT and CDR2 FNYEAQ (reference sequence). The length of the CDR3 is 19 residues. The trim removed 5 bases at V and 2 bases at J, leaving 13 bases unmatched. CDR3 bases: TGTGCCAGCAGCCCCTTCCCAGGACAGGGGGCGCGTACTAATGAAAAACTGTTTTTT. Its translation is CASSPFPGQGARTNEKLFF.

The V call is TRBV5-1, the J call TRBJ2-1; the match to TRBD2 covers 11 bases. Trimming cost V 3 bases and J 10 bases; bases outside gene matches: 9. CDR1 is SGHRS, CDR2 YFSETQ, per germline. This CDR3 has 15 amino acids. The CDR3 loop is CASSSTLAGAREQFF. DNA for the CDR3: TGCGCCAGCAGCTCGACACTAGCGGGGGCCAGAGAGCAGTTCTTC. The full variable domain, completed using reference TRBV5-1 and TRBJ2-1, is KAGVTQTPRYLIKTRGQQVTLSCSPISGHRSVSWYQQTPGQGLQFLFEYFSETQRNKGNFPGRFSGRQFSNSRSEMNVSTLELGDSALYLCASSSTLAGAREQFFGPGTRLTVL.

V usage is TRBV4-1 and J usage is TRBJ2-7; possible D gene TRBD1, 6 bases. The CDR3 length is 14 residues. Trimming took off 1 base at V and 3 bases at J, with 10 bases between the two ends. In germline, CDR1 is MGHRA, CDR2 YSYEKL. The CDR3 is CASSQGLRGYEQYF. CDR3 coding DNA: TGCGCCAGCAGCCAAGGACTCAGGGGCTACGAGCAGTACTTC.

This chain uses TRBV11-2 with TRBJ1-1, with TRBD1 as a possible D gene (5 bases). CDR3 length: 14 residues. CDR1 and CDR2 from the germline V gene are SGHAT and FQNNGV. Trimming removed 4 bases at V and 4 bases at J, with 13 bases between. The CDR3 nucleotides read TGTGCCAGCAGCTACCGGGAGGGGAGCACTGAAGCTTTCTTT. This sequence encodes CASSYREGSTEAFF.

J is TRBJ2-1 and V is TRBV10-1; 9 bases match TRBD2. Germline V gives CDR1 WNHNN, CDR2 SYGVQD (reference sequence). Germline trimming cut 0 bases from V and 1 base from J; bases unmatched to any gene: 10. The CDR3 has 19 residues. The CDR3 reads CASSESTAGGPHSYNEQFF. The CDR3 DNA is TGCGCCAGCAGTGAGTCGACGGCGGGGGGGCCCCATTCCTACAATGAGCAGTTCTTC.

In nucleotides, the CDR3 is TGTGCCAGCAGCCAAGACAGGGGCGGCTATGGCTACACCTTC. Its protein product is CASSQDRGGYGYTF. The V and J genes are TRBV4-2 and TRBJ1-2; a weak D match, TRBD1 (6 bases). The CDR3 has 14 amino acids. CDR1 and CDR2 from the germline V gene are LGHNA and YNFKEQ. V lost 0 bases and J 4 bases, leaving 9 bases between the germline ends.

This chain links TRBV5-1 with TRBJ2-6; D gene uncertain. The CDR3 loop spans 18 amino acids. CDR1 SGHRS and CDR2 YFSETQ come from the germline V gene. Trimming stripped 0 bases from V and 0 bases from J, with 13 bases between. CDR3 in amino acids: CASSLGLDALSGANVLTF. In DNA form, the CDR3 reads TGCGCCAGCAGCTTGGGACTTGACGCCCTCTCTGGGGCCAACGTCCTGACTTTC.

CDR3 in DNA: TGTGCCAGCAGCTTGGTAGGAGGATACACTGAAGCTTTCTTT. Translation: CASSLVGGYTEAFF. The gene calls are TRBV5-6 and TRBJ1-1; no clear D. The CDR3 contains 14 residues. V lost 0 bases and J 3 bases, leaving 9 bases between the germline ends. CDR1 SGHDT and CDR2 YYEEEE come from the germline V gene.

The chain has TRBV7-6 and TRBJ2-7, with TRBD1 matching over 10 bases. After removal of 11 bases from V and 5 bases from J, the junction contained 6 bases not matched to a gene. The CDR3 totals 12 residues. Germline CDR1 SGHVS, CDR2 FNYEAQ. The CDR3 region is CAAGTGVHEQYF. In nucleotides, the CDR3 is TGTGCCGCGGGGACAGGGGTCCACGAGCAGTACTTC.

V and J are TRBV7-2 and TRBJ2-3, with D unresolved. The CDR3 runs to 12 residues. Trimming removed 5 bases from V and 6 bases from J, with 9 bases in between. The germline gives CDR1 SGHTA, CDR2 FQGNSA. The DNA for the CDR3 is TGTGCCAGCAGCCGGCGAGCGGATACGCAGTATTTT. Protein product: CASSRRADTQYF.

The chain is built from TRBV6-5 and TRBJ1-2; 7 bases map to TRBD1. Looked up from germline, CDR1 is MNHEY and CDR2 is SVGAGI. The CDR3 is made up of 15 amino acids. Losses at the gene ends were 6 bases for V and 3 bases for J; bases not matched to a gene: 10. CDR3 nucleotides: TGTGCCAGCAGACCCCAAGGAGGGGGCTACTATGGCTACACCTTC. It specifies CASRPQGGGYYGYTF.

V and J are TRBV5-1 and TRBJ1-2; D possibly corresponds to TRBD1 (5 bases). This CDR3 has 12 amino acids. From germline, CDR1 is SGHRS and CDR2 YFSETQ. V lost 2 bases to trimming and J lost 7 bases, with 9 bases between them. The CDR3 region has the DNA TGCGCCAGCAGCTTAAATCAGGGTGGCTACACCTTC. Amino acids: CASSLNQGGYTF.

The chain carries TRBV29-1 and TRBJ2-7; weak D call: TRBD1 (5 bases). V lost 6 bases and J lost 3, with 12 bases in between. The CDR3 covers 12 residues. CDR1 and CDR2 from the germline V gene are SQVTM and ANQGSEA. The CDR3 protein is CSVEKQDYEQYF. CDR3 coding DNA: TGCAGCGTGGAAAAACAGGACTACGAGCAGTACTTC.

The chain employs TRBV6-1 and TRBJ2-7; D uncertain. The CDR3 loop spans 14 amino acids. Per the germline V gene, CDR1 is MNHNS and CDR2 is SASEGT. The V end was cut by 2 bases, the J end by 2 bases, with 10 bases between. The CDR3 is CASSERLGTYEQYF. The CDR3 DNA is TGTGCCAGCAGTGAACGGCTAGGAACCTACGAGCAGTACTTC.

The chain employs TRBV28 and TRBJ1-5, with TRBD1 as a possible D gene (6 bases). V lost 5 bases and J 2 bases, leaving 13 bases between the germline ends. Germline CDR1 is MDHEN and CDR2 is SYDVKM. CDR3 length: 15 residues. CDR3 DNA: TGTGCCAGCAGTGGGGGGGCGAGAGGCAATCAGCCCCAGCATTTT. It yields the protein CASSGGARGNQPQHF.

This clone was observed once. The chain recombines TRBV15 with TRBJ2-3; 12 positions agree with TRBD1. The CDR3 consists of 15 residues. Per germline, CDR1 LNHNV and CDR2 YYDKDF (reference sequence). V gave up 3 bases and J gave up 6 bases; unmatched junction bases: 4. The CDR3 nucleotides are TGTGCCACCAGCAGGGGACAGGGGGCTTACGATACGCAGTATTTT. Amino acids: CATSRGQGAYDTQYF.

The chain uses TRBV30 and TRBJ2-1; weak D call: TRBD2 (5 bases). The V end lost 3 bases, the J end lost 5 bases, and 17 bases lay between the germline ends. The CDR3 runs to 15 residues. CDR1 GTSNPN and CDR2 SVGIG come from the germline V gene (reference sequence). Written as DNA, the CDR3 is TGTGCCTGGAGCGTCGGGGTTCGTGTGAACAATGAGCAGTTCTTC. Its translation: CAWSVGVRVNNEQFF.

The chain couples TRBV7-6 to TRBJ1-1; D is unresolved. The length of the CDR3 is 15 residues. Trimming shortened V by 1 base and J by 1 base, and 10 bases separated the two germline ends. Germline assignment: CDR1 SGHVS and CDR2 FNYEAQ. This chain's CDR3 is CASSLGGVSNTEAFF. As DNA, the CDR3 is TGTGCCAGCAGCTTAGGGGGAGTTTCGAACACTGAAGCTTTCTTT.

This chain connects TRBV7-9 to TRBJ2-2; no clear D. The CDR3 consists of 12 residues. The ends were cut back, 5 bases at V and 3 bases at J, with 4 bases in the middle. Germline CDR1 is SEHNR and CDR2 is FQNEAQ (reference sequence). CDR3 coding DNA: TGTGCCAGCAGCCGGGACACCGGGGAGCTGTTTTTT. Amino acid sequence: CASSRDTGELFF.

V and J are TRBV5-1 and TRBJ2-3, with 7 bases aligning to TRBD2. Trimming took 1 base from V and 0 from J; bases not matched to a gene: 2. CDR1 SGHRS and CDR2 YFSETQ come from the germline V gene. The CDR3 consists of 15 residues. CDR3 nucleotides: TGCGCCAGCAGCTTGTGGGGGGGAAGCACAGATACGCAGTATTTT. Its protein is CASSLWGGSTDTQYF. Variable domain in full (rest from reference TRBV5-1 and TRBJ2-3): KAGVTQTPRYLIKTRGQQVTLSCSPISGHRSVSWYQQTPGQGLQFLFEYFSETQRNKGNFPGRFSGRQFSNSRSEMNVSTLELGDSALYLCASSLWGGSTDTQYFGPGTRLTVL.

This chain links TRBV6-5 with TRBJ1-2, with D possibly TRBD1 on 6 matching bases. Germline assignment: CDR1 MNHEY and CDR2 SVGAGI. V was cut by 4 bases and J by 8 bases, with 14 bases left in between. The CDR3 runs 13 residues. The CDR3 DNA reads as TGTGCCAGCAGTTTTGAACAGGGTCGGGGCTACACCTTC. It specifies CASSFEQGRGYTF.